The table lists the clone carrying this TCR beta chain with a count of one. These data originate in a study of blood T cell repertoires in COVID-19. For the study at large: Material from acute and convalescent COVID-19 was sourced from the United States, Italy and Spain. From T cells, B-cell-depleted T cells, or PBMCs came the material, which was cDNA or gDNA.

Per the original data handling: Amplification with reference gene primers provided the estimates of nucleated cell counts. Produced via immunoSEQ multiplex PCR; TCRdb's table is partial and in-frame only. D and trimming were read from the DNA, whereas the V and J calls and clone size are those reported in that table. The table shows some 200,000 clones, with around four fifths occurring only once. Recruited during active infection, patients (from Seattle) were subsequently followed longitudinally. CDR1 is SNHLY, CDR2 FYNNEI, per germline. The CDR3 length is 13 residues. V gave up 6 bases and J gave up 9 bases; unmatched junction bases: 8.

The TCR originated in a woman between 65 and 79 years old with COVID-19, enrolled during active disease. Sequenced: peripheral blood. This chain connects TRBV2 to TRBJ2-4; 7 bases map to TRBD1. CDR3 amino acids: CASSGTVGVIQYF. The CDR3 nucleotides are TGTGCCAGCAGCGGGACAGTGGGTGTCATTCAGTACTTC.